This section outlines one T cell receptor beta chain sequence together with its context. Its matching antigen is unknown. The data derive from a study of CXCR3-negative and CXCR3-positive naive CD8 T cells. In the study overall: Roughly 1.5 +/- 0.3 million TRB reads came from each library, giving around 140 million in total.

Study-level results: CXCR3-positive naive cells carried more hydrophobic TRB CDR3s than CXCR3-negative naive cells did. For naive cells, CXCR3-negative and CXCR3-positive subsets had similar TRBV-TRBJ usage; for memory cells, usage differed. Cryopreserved PBMCs had partly decreased CXCR3 expression; fresh PBMCs were used in most assays.

UMI-tagged TRB cDNA libraries were built via 5' RACE. From its re-call of the 5' RACE reads, TCRdb lists each CDR3 protein once, without DNA. The data show 150,000 to 170,000 distinct CDR3 sequences, and the top ten clones hold nearly 0.5%. Cells that were CD45RO-CCR7+CD27+CD95- constituted naive CD8+ T cells. The CDR3 has 15 residues. From germline, CDR1 is DFQATT and CDR2 SNEGSKA (reference sequence). The sequenced material came from naive CXCR3+ CD8+ T cells from blood. Subset described: CD45RO-CCR7+CD27+CD95- naive CD8+ T cells expressing CXCR3 (TNR3+). The V and J genes are TRBV20-1 and TRBJ1-5; the TCRdb D gene call, TRBD1, has no DNA to confirm it. The source of this sequence is a human donor in good health. Some clones in this sample may be carry-over from other donors' samples. CDR3 in amino acids: CSAREPRAGNQPQHF.